The 2 T cell receptor beta chains below all came from one sample that was sequenced in a study of T cell responses to AZD1222 COVID-19 vaccine. Data came from immunoSEQ multiplex PCR; TCRdb stores just in-frame clones and leaves some out. The data contain 150,000 or so clones, roughly nine tenths of them singletons. The sequencing used peripheral blood, collected 28 days after the second AZD1222 dose. Receptors originate from an adult who received the AZD1222 COVID-19 vaccine.

CDR3: CASSPQGQGSGNTIYF. The CDR3 nucleotides are TGTGCCAGCTCACCACAGGGACAGGGGTCTGGAAACACCATATATTTT. The J gene is TRBJ1-3, the V gene TRBV18, with 10 nucleotides matching TRBD1. The CDR3 is 16 amino acids. Germline CDR1 reads KGHSH; CDR2 reads LQKENI. V gave up 1 base and J gave up 1 base; unmatched junction bases: 1.

V is TRBV6-5 and J is TRBJ1-2; D is unclear. The CDR3 spans 13 residues. CDR1 is MNHEY and CDR2 is SVGAGI in the germline V gene. With 4 bases removed from V and 4 bases from J, the gap between germline ends came to 10 bases. The CDR3 loop is CASSWVGGYGYTF. The CDR3 coding sequence is TGTGCCAGCAGTTGGGTCGGAGGCTATGGCTACACCTTC.